This note documents a single T cell receptor beta chain sequence. Its antigen is not identified. The CDR3 is 15 amino acids. V was pared by 5 bases and J by 0 bases, with 8 bases between. Germline values: CDR1 SGHVS, CDR2 FNYEAQ. These data belong to a study of tumor-infiltrating lymphocytes in localized non-small cell lung cancer. Study in general: Some samples were collected after neoadjuvant chemotherapy; smokers, never-smokers and several histologies were included. Tumor tissue and non-adjacent uninvolved lung came from each patient. Regarding the study as a whole: TCRbeta sequencing showed higher T cell infiltration in tumors than uninvolved lung. No T-cell fraction difference was seen between IM1 and IM2 tumors.

TCRdb keeps only in-frame clones here, not all; method: immunoSEQ multiplex PCR. Here the sample spans about 13,000 clones, 70% to 80% being singletons. The chain recombines TRBV7-6 with TRBJ2-6, with D possibly TRBD1 on 5 matching bases. Sequencing input: lung tumor tissue. The source of this sequence is a human donor with non-small cell lung cancer. In DNA, the CDR3 is TGTGCCAGCAGCAGACAGCGCTCTGGGGCCAACGTCCTGACTTTC. Translation gives CASSRQRSGANVLTF.